A selection of T cell receptor beta chains follows, all from one sample in a study of T cell changes during pregnancy in multiple sclerosis. Clones were sequenced by immunoSEQ multiplex PCR, and TCRdb holds only the in-frame ones, with some missing. The table includes about 130,000 clones, about 95% detected once. Here the sequenced sample was peripheral blood, taken after pregnancy. These receptors were taken from a female donor with multiple sclerosis, enrolled in a pregnancy study. The CDR3 runs from the conserved cysteine through the conserved F or W. The D gene is left open where the match is weak. Size values are once, few and many counts, or a class for expanded clones, and some rows have none.

D	size	J	V	DNA	CDR3
NA	NA	TRBJ2-1	TRBV7-9	TGTGCCAGCAGCCCCACAGGACGGGACAATGAGCAGTTCTTC	CASSPTGRDNEQFF
NA	NA	TRBJ1-3	TRBV28	TGTGCCAGCAGTACCTTTCGAGGACAGTCCTTCTCTGGAAACACCATATATTTT	CASSTFRGQSFSGNTIYF
NA	NA	TRBJ2-5	TRBV7-2	TGTGCCAGCAGGCGGGATCAAGAGACCCAGTACTTC	CASRRDQETQYF
NA	NA	TRBJ1-3	TRBV25-1	TGTGCCAGCAGTATTTTACAGGGAAGTGGAAACACCATATATTTT	CASSILQGSGNTIYF
NA	NA	TRBJ1-4	TRBV30	TGTGCCTGGAGTGGGAGTGGTAGGCCGAGGGATGAAAAACTGTTTTTT	CAWSGSGRPRDEKLFF
TRBD1	NA	TRBJ2-1	TRBV25-1	TGTGCCAGCAGTGAAACGGGACAGGGGTTCAGGGGTGAGCAGTTCTTC	CASSETGQGFRGEQFF
TRBD2	once	TRBJ2-1	TRBV2	TGTGCCAGCAGTGAATCTAGACTAGCGGCCTCCTGTGAGTTCTTC	CASSESRLAASCEFF
TRBD1	NA	TRBJ1-5	TRBV18	TGTGCCAGCTCACCAGACAGGGAGGCCTATCAGCCCCAGCATTTT	CASSPDREAYQPQHF
TRBD1	NA	TRBJ2-1	TRBV7-6	TGTGCCAGCAGCTTAAGGGTGCCAGGGGGTACCTACAATGAGCAGTTCTTC	CASSLRVPGGTYNEQFF
TRBD1	NA	TRBJ1-5	TRBV6-5	TGTGCCAGCAGTTCGGGACAGAGCTATCAGCCCCAGCATTTT	CASSSGQSYQPQHF
TRBD1	NA	TRBJ1-1	TRBV6-5	TGTGCCAGCACCGAATCAGGGGGGAAAACTGAAGCTTTCTTT	CASTESGGKTEAFF
NA	NA	TRBJ1-5	TRBV28	TGTGCCAGCAGGCCCTCGGGGGTGAGGGATCAGCCCCAGCATTTT	CASRPSGVRDQPQHF
NA	NA	TRBJ2-3	TRBV28	TGTGCCAGCAGTTTATGGGGCGAAGGAGATACGCAGTATTTT	CASSLWGEGDTQYF
NA	once	TRBJ2-3	TRBV5-1	TGCGCCAGCAGCTTGGGACACCCCACAGATACGCAGTATTTT	CASSLGHPTDTQYF
NA	NA	TRBJ2-5	TRBV28	TGTGCCAGCAGCCCACTAGGAAGAGTCCAAGAGACCCAGTACTTC	CASSPLGRVQETQYF
NA	few	TRBJ1-3	TRBV5-4	TGTGCCAGCAGCTTGTCCAGGGGAAACACCATATATTTT	CASSLSRGNTIYF
TRBD2	NA	TRBJ2-3	TRBV18	TGTGCCAGCTCACCTTCCCGGACTAGCGGGAGAGCAGATACGCAGTATTTT	CASSPSRTSGRADTQYF
TRBD1	NA	TRBJ1-1	TRBV29-1	TGCAGCGTTGTGGCTACAGGGGCGAACACTGAAGCTTTCTTT	CSVVATGANTEAFF
NA	NA	TRBJ2-7	TRBV5-6	TGTGCCAGCAGCTCACAGGGCTACGAGCAGTACTTC	CASSSQGYEQYF
TRBD2	NA	TRBJ2-7	TRBV27	TGTGCCAGCAGTTATAGCGGGCGAGCCTACGAGCAGTACTTC	CASSYSGRAYEQYF
TRBD1	NA	TRBJ1-1	TRBV19	TGTGCCAGTAGTGGAGACAGGGGTCCCTATAACACTGAAGCTTTCTTT	CASSGDRGPYNTEAFF
NA	NA	TRBJ2-1	TRBV6-5	TGTGCCAGCAGCATAGCGGAAGCGAGAGAGCAGTTCTTC	CASSIAEAREQFF
NA	NA	TRBJ2-1	TRBV5-1	TGCGCCAGCAGCTTAGGTGGAGGGAGGAATGAGCAGTTCTTC	CASSLGGGRNEQFF
TRBD2	NA	TRBJ2-1	TRBV29-1	TGCAGCGGGGGGAGCGGGAGACGGGAGCAGTTCTTC	CSGGSGRREQFF
TRBD1	NA	TRBJ1-2	TRBV5-1	TGCGCCAGCAGTCGGGACAGGGGAGCTAACTATGGCTACACCTTC	CASSRDRGANYGYTF
NA	NA	TRBJ2-5	TRBV5-4	TGTGCCAGCAGCTTGGAAGGGGGAAGAGAGGCCCAGTACTTC	CASSLEGGREAQYF
TRBD2	NA	TRBJ2-1	TRBV7-9	TGTGCCAGCAGCTTAGTTGCGGGAGGGCCGGGGAATGAGCAGTTCTTC	CASSLVAGGPGNEQFF
TRBD2	once	TRBJ2-5	TRBV13	TGTGCCAGCAGCCCACTCGCTAGCGGGAGTGAAGAGACCCAGTACTTC	CASSPLASGSEETQYF
NA	NA	TRBJ1-2	TRBV21-1	TGTGCCAGCAGCCGCCACAGGGGGCGTATAGGCTACACCTTC	CASSRHRGRIGYTF
NA	NA	TRBJ1-2	TRBV6-5	TGTGCCAGCAGTTACTCGGAGGACGGACTTTCCTATGGCTACACCTTC	CASSYSEDGLSYGYTF
TRBD2	NA	TRBJ2-5	TRBV2	TGTGCCAGCAAAATGGGGGCGGGAGGGAACTTCCAGTACTTC	CASKMGAGGNFQYF
NA	NA	TRBJ2-5	TRBV7-6	TGTGCCAGCAGCTCGGGGTTGAGGGGGTGGGAGACCCAGTACTTC	CASSSGLRGWETQYF
NA	NA	TRBJ2-1	TRBV15	TGTGCCACCAGCTCCCGCACAGCAACCTACAATGAGCAGTTCTTC	CATSSRTATYNEQFF
NA	NA	TRBJ2-1	TRBV19	TGTGCCAGTTCTACCCGAGGAGGGTTTGGCTACAATGAGCAGTTCTTC	CASSTRGGFGYNEQFF
NA	NA	TRBJ2-7	TRBV5-8	TGTGCCAGCAGCCCTTGGACTCGTATCTCCTACGAGCAGTACTTC	CASSPWTRISYEQYF
TRBD2	NA	TRBJ2-1	TRBV27	TGTGCCACCTCGGGACTAGCGGGAGGATCCGACAATGAGCAGTTCTTC	CATSGLAGGSDNEQFF
TRBD2	NA	TRBJ2-2	TRBV14	TGTGCCAGCAGCCAAGGACTAGCGGGTTTCACCGGGGAGCTGTTTTTT	CASSQGLAGFTGELFF
NA	once	TRBJ2-3	TRBV19	TGTGCCAGTAGTATGAAGGGGGGGCTCACAGATACGCAGTATTTT	CASSMKGGLTDTQYF
NA	once	TRBJ2-5	TRBV28	TGTGCCAGCAGTTTAGAAGTTTCTAGGGGGGAGACCCAGTACTTC	CASSLEVSRGETQYF
TRBD2	NA	TRBJ2-7	TRBV6-5	TGTGCCAGCAGCAGAACGACTAGCGGGACCTACGAGCAGTACTTC	CASSRTTSGTYEQYF
NA	NA	TRBJ2-2	TRBV5-1	TGCGCCAGCGGACAGCGGGAAAGGGGGACCGGGGAGCTGTTTTTT	CASGQRERGTGELFF
TRBD2	NA	TRBJ2-2	TRBV5-1	TGCGCCAGCAGCTTGTTAGCGGGAGGCGGCGGGGAGCTGTTTTTT	CASSLLAGGGGELFF
TRBD1	NA	TRBJ1-2	TRBV5-6	TGTGCCAGCAGCGCCTGGGACAGGCCTCTGGGCTACACCTTC	CASSAWDRPLGYTF
NA	NA	TRBJ2-6	TRBV27	TGTGCCAGCACCCTCTACTCTGGGGCCAACGTCCTGACTTTC	CASTLYSGANVLTF